The sequence of this TCR beta chain was determined in a study of CD8 T cells in Susac syndrome. cDNA came from about 0.5 to 1 ug RNA primed by random hexamers. TCRdb called the immunoSEQ multiplex PCR reads again in MiXCR, with one record for every CDR3 protein. The sample carries a few hundred thousand distinct CDR3 sequences, just under 95% recorded once. The patients who served as multiple sclerosis controls were treatment-naive and had stable or active relapsing-remitting disease that fulfilled the revised McDonald criteria. TEMRA cells were FACS-enriched, unlike CD8+ and CD4+ T cells, which were negatively isolated. The CDR3 sequence is 12 residues long. Trimming removed 1 base from V and 4 bases from J, with 4 bases in between. Germline V CDR1 and CDR2: LGHDT, YNNKEL (reference sequence). This clonotype was counted between two and nine times.

The V gene is TRBV3-1, the J gene TRBJ2-5; D gene uncertain. This clonotype originated in a human donor with multiple sclerosis. The sequenced material came from CD4+ T cells from PBMCs. The CDR3 region is CASSQAAETQYF. CDR3 nucleotide sequence: TGTGCCAGCAGCCAAGCTGCAGAGACCCAGTACTTC.